Following are 24 T cell receptor beta chains from one sample sequenced in a study of tumour-infiltrating T cells in Burkitt lymphoma. Profiling relied on immunoSEQ multiplex PCR, and the TCRdb table lists in-frame clones only, not all of them. This repertoire shows approximately 46,000 clones, around 29% found once; its top ten account for over 2.5%. The material sequenced was tumor tissue. The receptors here all came from a human donor with Burkitt lymphoma.

There are a few counts of this clone. The chain joins TRBV7-2 to TRBJ1-3; TRBD1 matches at 8 bases. V was pared by 3 bases and J by 9 bases, with 7 bases of the junction left unmatched. This CDR3 has 14 amino acids. Germline V gene sequence: CDR1 SGHTA, CDR2 FQGNSA. The CDR3, as DNA: TGTGCCAGCAGCTTGGACAGGGAAGGGACCACCATATATTTT. It yields the protein CASSLDREGTTIYF.

The V and J genes are TRBV28 and TRBJ1-4, with no clear D. This CDR3 has 12 amino acids. Between the trimmed V and J ends, which lost 6 bases and 6 bases, there was a span of 8 bases. CDR1 is MDHEN and CDR2 is SYDVKM in the germline V gene. CDR3: CASSGIYEKLFF. CDR3 nucleotide sequence: TGTGCCAGCAGCGGGATTTATGAAAAACTGTTTTTT. Together with reference TRBV28 and TRBJ1-4, the CDR3 gives the full variable domain: DVKVTQSSRYLVKRTGEKVFLECVQDMDHENMFWYRQDPGLGLRLIYFSYDVKMKEKGDIPEGYSVSREKKERFSLILESASTNQTSMYLCASSGIYEKLFFGSGTQLSVL.

The chain carries TRBV7-2 and TRBJ2-5, with TRBD1 identical over 7 bases. This CDR3 region has 13 residues. Germline trimming cut 5 bases from V and 1 base from J; bases unmatched to any gene: 1. The germline V gene encodes CDR1 SGHTA and CDR2 FQGNSA. The CDR3 region is CASSRQGQETQYF. The CDR3 nucleotides are TGTGCCAGCAGCCGACAGGGCCAAGAGACCCAGTACTTC.

The chain joins TRBV5-1 to TRBJ2-1; 9 nucleotides match TRBD1. The CDR3 is 13 residues long. Germline CDR1 reads SGHRS; CDR2 reads YFSETQ. V shed 4 bases and J 10 bases; nucleotides not matched to a gene: 6. The chain's CDR3 is CASSGGQGGEQFF. DNA for the CDR3: TGCGCCAGCAGCGGGGGACAGGGCGGGGAGCAGTTCTTC.

The chain links TRBV21-1 to TRBJ1-5. TRBV21-1 is a documented pseudogene. The CDR3 totals 17 residues. The CDR3 protein is CASSKDKPILSNQPQHF. The CDR3, as DNA: TGTGCCAGCAGCAAAGACAAACCTATACTGAGCAATCAGCCCCAGCATTTT.

The rearrangement uses TRBV9 and TRBJ1-6; weak D call: TRBD1 (6 bases). CDR1 and CDR2 (germline): SGDLS, YYNGEE. V was shortened by 2 bases and J by 4 bases, with 7 bases between the two germline ends. CDR3 length equals 14 residues. CDR3 in amino acids: CASSVTGYNSPLHF. As DNA, the CDR3 is TGTGCCAGCAGCGTTACAGGGTATAATTCACCCCTCCACTTT.

The rearrangement joins TRBV2 to TRBJ2-1; D not resolved. V shed 6 bases and J shed 9 bases, with 9 bases lying between them. Germline lookup yields CDR1 SNHLY and CDR2 FYNNEI. The CDR3 contains 11 residues. The CDR3 spells CASRIHGEQFF. In nucleotides, the CDR3 is TGTGCCAGCAGGATACATGGTGAGCAGTTCTTC.

The rearrangement links TRBV12-1 to TRBJ2-7; TRBD1 was called by the table and not checked on the DNA. TRBV12-1 is noted as a pseudogene. The CDR3 loop spans 16 amino acids. Here the CDR3 reads CASSETGSRLSYEQYF. The CDR3 DNA is TGTGCCAGCAGCGAGACAGGTTCCCGTCTCTCCTACGAGCAGTACTTC.

V and J are TRBV11-2 and TRBJ1-1, with 7 positions matching TRBD1. This CDR3 region has 15 residues. J was trimmed by 1 base and V by 3 bases; bases with no gene match: 5. Germline V gene lookup returns CDR1 SGHAT and CDR2 FQNNGV. In nucleotides, the CDR3 is TGTGCCAGCAGCTTCGCTCCAGGGGGGAACACTGAAGCTTTCTTT. It translates to CASSFAPGGNTEAFF.

The chain recombines TRBV11-1 with TRBJ2-1; TRBD2 aligns across 7 bases. V was pared by 5 bases and J by 9 bases, with 10 bases of the junction left unmatched. CDR3 length: 14 residues. Germline CDR1 is SGHAT and CDR2 is FQDESV (reference sequence). CDR3: CASSPRLREGEQFF. The CDR3 region has the DNA TGTGCCAGCAGCCCCCGCCTTAGGGAGGGTGAGCAGTTCTTC.

This clone was found a few times. The J gene is TRBJ2-2, the V gene TRBV19; 8 bases map to TRBD1. After removal of 7 bases from V and 6 bases from J, the junction contained 10 bases not matched to a gene. The CDR3 is 15 residues long. CDR1 and CDR2 from the germline V gene are LNHDA and SQIVND (reference sequence). CDR3 region: CASNGLHRGAGELFF. The CDR3 DNA sequence: TGTGCCAGTAATGGGCTCCACAGGGGGGCCGGGGAGCTGTTTTTT.

This clone was observed a handful of times. The chain joins TRBV7-2 to TRBJ2-1; the match to TRBD2 covers 8 bases. The J segment lost 7 bases and the V segment lost 5 bases, leaving 7 bases of the junction unmatched. In germline, CDR1 is SGHTA, CDR2 FQGNSA. The CDR3 spans 14 residues. Here the CDR3 reads CASSPVGGGNEQFF. CDR3 bases: TGTGCCAGCAGCCCGGTCGGGGGGGGAAATGAGCAGTTCTTC.

The genes are TRBV28 and TRBJ1-6; D is ambiguous. Trimming removed 0 bases at V and 9 bases at J, with 6 bases between. The germline gives CDR1 MDHEN, CDR2 SYDVKM. This CDR3 is 13 amino acids long. CDR3 nucleotide sequence: TGTGCCAGCAGTTTATGGTATGGTTCACCCCTCCACTTT. Translation: CASSLWYGSPLHF.

This clone was detected only a few times. The V call is TRBV29-1, the J call TRBJ1-1; D unclear. The V end was cut by 5 bases, the J end by 0 bases, with 4 bases between. CDR3 length: 11 amino acids. CDR1 and CDR2 (germline): SQVTM, ANQGSEA. The CDR3, as DNA: TGCAGCGTTAGGGTGAACACTGAAGCTTTCTTT. This gives the protein CSVRVNTEAFF.

V usage is TRBV7-2 and J usage is TRBJ1-5; D remains ambiguous. V was cut by 5 bases and J by 7 bases, with 12 bases left in between. In germline, CDR1 is SGHTA, CDR2 FQGNSA. The CDR3 is 13 amino acids. The CDR3 loop reads CASSETARQPQHF. Here the CDR3 DNA reads TGTGCCAGCAGCGAGACTGCCCGACAGCCCCAGCATTTT.

This clone was observed a handful of times. This chain joins TRBV27 and TRBJ2-2, with 12 bases aligning to TRBD2. The trim removed 2 bases at V and 5 bases at J, leaving 9 bases unmatched. Germline loops: CDR1 MNHEY, CDR2 SMNVEV (reference sequence). There are 18 residues in the CDR3. CDR3 DNA sequence: TGTGCCAGCAGTTTACTCGGAGGACTAGCGGGGAGGACCGGGGAGCTGTTTTTT. Translating it yields CASSLLGGLAGRTGELFF.

This chain connects TRBV5-5 to TRBJ2-7; D not resolved. Trimming shortened V by 0 bases and J by 0 bases, and 10 bases separated the two germline ends. CDR3 length: 15 amino acids. Germline-derived CDR1 and CDR2 are SGHKS and YYEKEE (reference sequence). CDR3 amino acids: CASSLEAARSYEQYF. The CDR3 region has the DNA TGTGCCAGCAGCTTGGAGGCCGCACGCTCCTACGAGCAGTACTTC. Full variable domain (missing parts from reference TRBV5-5 and TRBJ2-7): DAGVTQSPTHLIKTRGQQVTLRCSPISGHKSVSWYQQVLGQGPQFIFQYYEKEERGRGNFPDRFSARQFPNYSSELNVNALLLGDSALYLCASSLEAARSYEQYFGPGTRLTVT.

The gene calls are TRBV11-2 and TRBJ2-1; D gene unclear. This CDR3 is 13 amino acids long. Deletions cut 5 bases from V and 10 bases from J, with 15 bases between. Germline CDR1 SGHAT, CDR2 FQNNGV. The CDR3 sequence is CASSRISTPEQFF. Here the CDR3 DNA reads TGTGCCAGCAGCCGAATCTCTACCCCGGAGCAGTTCTTC.

The gene calls are TRBV19 and TRBJ1-6; possible D gene TRBD1, 5 bases. The CDR3 is 12 residues long. CDR1 is LNHDA, CDR2 SQIVND, per germline (reference sequence). Trimming left V 8 bases short and J 8 bases short, with 10 bases between. CDR3 sequence reads: CASGALDSPLHF. CDR3 DNA sequence: TGTGCCAGTGGGGCCCTTGATTCACCCCTCCACTTT.

Only a few counts were recorded for this clone. The J gene is TRBJ2-4, the V gene TRBV5-6, with a possible D match to TRBD2 (6 bases). In germline, CDR1 is SGHDT, CDR2 YYEEEE. CDR3 length equals 15 residues. The V end lost 0 bases, the J end lost 0 bases, and 7 bases lay between the germline ends. The DNA of the CDR3 is TGTGCCAGCAGCTTGGCGGGGGAAGCCAAAAACATTCAGTACTTC. Amino acid sequence: CASSLAGEAKNIQYF.

The V gene is TRBV5-1, the J gene TRBJ2-7; 7 positions agree with TRBD2. V shed 2 bases and J 2 bases; nucleotides not matched to a gene: 1. Germline loops: CDR1 SGHRS, CDR2 YFSETQ. This CDR3 comprises 13 residues. The CDR3 region is CASSFGLAYEQYF. CDR3 coding DNA: TGCGCCAGCAGCTTCGGACTAGCCTACGAGCAGTACTTC.

This clone was observed a handful of times. The chain joins TRBV18 to TRBJ1-6; D gene uncertain. CDR1 is KGHSH, CDR2 LQKENI, per germline. CDR3 length: 16 residues. The germline V and J ends were trimmed by 3 bases and 0 bases, with 9 bases remaining between them. The CDR3 sequence: CASSPVESSYNSPLHF. The CDR3 coding sequence is TGTGCCAGCTCACCGGTTGAGAGCTCCTATAATTCACCCCTCCACTTT.

This clone was seen more than once but under ten times. The chain couples TRBV6-5 to TRBJ1-2; D gene uncertain. This CDR3 has 11 amino acids. Germline V gives CDR1 MNHEY, CDR2 SVGAGI. The ends were cut back, 7 bases at V and 4 bases at J, with 7 bases in the middle. The DNA for the CDR3 is TGTGCCAGCACCGGGGTCTATGGCTACACCTTC. The encoded protein is CASTGVYGYTF.

The chain combines TRBV10-2 with TRBJ2-3, with D maybe TRBD2 (5 bases). V dropped 6 bases and J dropped 0 bases, with 16 bases sitting between them. Germline lookup yields CDR1 WSHSY and CDR2 SAAADI. This CDR3 spans 16 amino acids. CDR3 nucleotide sequence: TGCGCCAGCAGCGCCCCAGCGGCACCTAGCACAGATACGCAGTATTTT. It specifies CASSAPAAPSTDTQYF.